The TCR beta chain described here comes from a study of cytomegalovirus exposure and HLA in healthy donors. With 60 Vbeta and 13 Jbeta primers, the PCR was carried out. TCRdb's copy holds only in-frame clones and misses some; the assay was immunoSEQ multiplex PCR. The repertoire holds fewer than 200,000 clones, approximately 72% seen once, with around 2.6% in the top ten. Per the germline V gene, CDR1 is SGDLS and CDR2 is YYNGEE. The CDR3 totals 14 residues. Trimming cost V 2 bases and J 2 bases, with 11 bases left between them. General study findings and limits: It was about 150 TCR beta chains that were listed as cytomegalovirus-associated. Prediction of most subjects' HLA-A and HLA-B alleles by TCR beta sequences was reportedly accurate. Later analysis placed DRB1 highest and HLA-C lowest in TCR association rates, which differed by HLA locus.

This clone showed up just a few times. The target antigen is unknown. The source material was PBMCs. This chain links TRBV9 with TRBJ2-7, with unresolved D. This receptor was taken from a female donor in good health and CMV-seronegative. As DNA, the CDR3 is TGTGCCAGCAGCGTCTCTACCCTAGCCTACGAGCAGTACTTC. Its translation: CASSVSTLAYEQYF. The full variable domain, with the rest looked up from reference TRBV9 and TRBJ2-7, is DSGVTQTPKHLITATGQRVTLRCSPRSGDLSVYWYQQSLDQGLQFLIQYYNGEERAKGNILERFSAQQFPDLHSELNLSSLELGDSALYFCASSVSTLAYEQYFGPGTRLTVT.